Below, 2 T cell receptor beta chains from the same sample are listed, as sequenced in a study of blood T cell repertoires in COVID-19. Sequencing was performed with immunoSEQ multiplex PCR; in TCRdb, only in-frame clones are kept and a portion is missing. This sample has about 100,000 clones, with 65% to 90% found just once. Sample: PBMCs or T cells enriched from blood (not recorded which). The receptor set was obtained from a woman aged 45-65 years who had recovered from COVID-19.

DNA of the CDR3: TGTGCCAGCAGCCTGGGGCCCGCAACTAATGAAAAACTGTTTTTT. Amino acid sequence: CASSLGPATNEKLFF. V gene TRBV14 combines with J gene TRBJ1-4; D is possibly TRBD1 (5 bases). The V end lost 4 bases, the J end lost 0 bases, and 9 bases lay between the germline ends. This CDR3 has 15 residues. CDR1 and CDR2 from the germline V gene are SGHDN and FVKESK.

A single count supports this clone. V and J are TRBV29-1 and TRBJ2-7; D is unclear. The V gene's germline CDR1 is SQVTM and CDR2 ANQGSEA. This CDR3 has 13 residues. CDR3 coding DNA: TGCACGGTTCGAGTCGACTCATCCTACGAGCAGTACTTC. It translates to CTVRVDSSYEQYF.